These 13 T cell receptor beta chains were all obtained from the same sample, sequenced in a study of blood T cells in healthy people across ages. A second about 6 to 11 cycle PCR used barcoded and J-beta primers. MiXCR, applied by TCRdb to the 5' RACE reads, yields one record per CDR3 protein. In the table there are 600,000 to 850,000 distinct CDR3 sequences, roughly 25% of which are singletons. The same data also went into a second study, on T cells of mothers and their children.

The source material was blood. All receptors come from a boy between 5 and 17 years old in good health.

This clonotype was seen a handful of times. The rearrangement uses TRBV25-1 and TRBJ2-5; D gene uncertain. V lost 1 base, J lost 2 bases, and 5 bases lay in between. The germline V gene has CDR1 MGHDK and CDR2 SYGVNS. The CDR3 is made up of 13 amino acids. CDR3 DNA: TGTGCCAGCAGTGAATCGGCGCAAGAGACCCAGTACTTC. Translating it yields CASSESAQETQYF. The whole variable domain, filled in from reference TRBV25-1 and TRBJ2-5, reads EADIYQTPRYLVIGTGKKITLECSQTMGHDKMYWYQQDPGMELHLIHYSYGVNSTEKGDLSSESTVSRIRTEHFPLTLESARPSHTSQYLCASSESAQETQYFGPGTRLLVL.

To note about this clonotype: The CDR3 end shows no conserved phenylalanine or tryptophan, and so a read error is likely. The chain carries TRBV7-8 and TRBJ2-5; TRBD1 might be the D (6 bases). The CDR3 is 15 amino acids. Trimming removed 8 bases at V and 4 bases at J, with 20 bases between. The germline gives CDR1 SGHVS, CDR2 FQNEAQ. The CDR3, as DNA: TGTGCCAGCGCAAAATTAGGGGGTGGTGGAGAGACCCAGTACCTC. It is translated as CASAKLGGGGETQYL.

This clonotype was counted a few times. The chain recombines TRBV9 with TRBJ2-2; perhaps TRBD1 as D (5 bases). Germline CDR1 SGDLS, CDR2 YYNGEE. Trimming cost V 3 bases and J 3 bases, with 15 bases left between them. The CDR3 extends over 16 amino acids. CDR3 in DNA: TGTGCCAGCAGCGAGTTTTGGGGCCAGCACACCGGGGAGCTGTTTTTT. Translating gives CASSEFWGQHTGELFF.

This clonotype was seen more than once but under ten times. The V gene is TRBV9, the J gene TRBJ1-3; tentatively, D is TRBD1 (6 bases). V dropped 3 bases and J dropped 0 bases, with 16 bases sitting between them. Germline-derived CDR1 and CDR2 are SGDLS and YYNGEE. CDR3 length equals 17 residues. CDR3 loop: CASSGLRPDSSGNTIYF. In nucleotides, the CDR3 is TGTGCCAGCAGCGGTTTAAGACCGGACAGCTCTGGAAACACCATATATTTT. Drawing the rest from reference TRBV9 and TRBJ1-3, the complete variable domain is DSGVTQTPKHLITATGQRVTLRCSPRSGDLSVYWYQQSLDQGLQFLIQYYNGEERAKGNILERFSAQQFPDLHSELNLSSLELGDSALYFCASSGLRPDSSGNTIYFGEGSWLTVV.

The chain joins TRBV6-1 to TRBJ2-1, with 9 bases identical to TRBD2. The CDR3 is 15 residues long. Germline values: CDR1 MNHNS, CDR2 SASEGT. V shed 7 bases and J 9 bases; nucleotides not matched to a gene: 13. The CDR3 loop reads CASTVAGAQFPEQFF. CDR3 nucleotide sequence: TGTGCCAGCACCGTAGCGGGAGCCCAGTTTCCTGAGCAGTTCTTC.

The V and J genes are TRBV2 and TRBJ2-5; 12 bases match TRBD2. The CDR3 has 14 amino acids. Germline CDR1 reads SNHLY; CDR2 reads FYNNEI. The V and J ends lost 7 bases and 11 bases, in that order; junction bases with no gene match: 11. This CDR3 is CASNLAGGPWEQYF. In DNA form, the CDR3 reads TGTGCCAGCAACCTAGCGGGAGGGCCGTGGGAGCAGTACTTC.

The V gene is TRBV28, the J gene TRBJ2-1; 12 bases align to TRBD2. CDR1 is MDHEN and CDR2 is SYDVKM in the germline V gene. V shed 5 bases, J shed 8 bases, and the junction held 10 bases outside the gene matches. The CDR3 covers 16 residues. CDR3 protein: CASSPGLAGLIDEQFF. In nucleotides, the CDR3 is TGTGCCAGCAGTCCTGGACTAGCGGGATTGATTGATGAGCAGTTCTTC.

This chain connects TRBV6-2 or TRBV6-3 to TRBJ2-1; D might be TRBD2 (6 bases). V gave up 11 bases and J gave up 10 bases, with 21 bases separating them. The CDR3 extends over 13 amino acids. Per the germline V gene, CDR1 is MNHEY and CDR2 is SVGEGT. As DNA, the CDR3 is TGTGCCGCCCAGCGGCTGGGTGGGGGGGAGCAGTTCTTC. Encoded protein: CAAQRLGGGEQFF.

V gene TRBV28 combines with J gene TRBJ1-5; the match to TRBD1 covers 10 bases. This CDR3 region has 15 residues. V shed 5 bases and J 5 bases; nucleotides not matched to a gene: 6. Per the germline V gene, CDR1 is MDHEN and CDR2 is SYDVKM. DNA of the CDR3: TGTGCCAGCAGTCACCGGGACAGGGGACATCAGCCCCAGCATTTT. It encodes CASSHRDRGHQPQHF. Variable domain in full (rest from reference TRBV28 and TRBJ1-5): DVKVTQSSRYLVKRTGEKVFLECVQDMDHENMFWYRQDPGLGLRLIYFSYDVKMKEKGDIPEGYSVSREKKERFSLILESASTNQTSMYLCASSHRDRGHQPQHFGDGTRLSIL.

This chain connects TRBV12-3 or TRBV12-4 to TRBJ2-5, with D uncertain. The last part of the DNA fits TRBJ2-7 better; the J call may be wrong. This CDR3 is 12 amino acids long. The CDR3 DNA sequence: TGTGCCAGCACCCCGGACGGCTTCGAGCAGTACTTC. Translated, it gives CASTPDGFEQYF.

V gene TRBV20-1 combines with J gene TRBJ2-7, with TRBD2 matching 7 bases. The V gene's germline CDR1 is DFQATT and CDR2 SNEGSKA (reference sequence). With 2 bases clipped from V and 5 bases from J, the junction kept 6 bases outside the gene matches. The CDR3 has 13 amino acids. The CDR3 reads CSARRWGGNEQYF. The CDR3 nucleotides are TGCAGTGCTAGAAGGTGGGGGGGGAACGAGCAGTACTTC.

The chain combines TRBV2 with TRBJ1-4, with 8 bases fitting TRBD1. V dropped 3 bases and J dropped 8; count of bases not matched to a gene: 5. Germline CDR1 reads SNHLY; CDR2 reads FYNNEI. This CDR3 has 14 amino acids. The chain's CDR3 is CASSDQGAGEKLFF. The CDR3 DNA follows: TGTGCCAGCAGTGATCAGGGGGCTGGCGAAAAACTGTTTTTT.

There are a few counts of this clonotype. The chain is built from TRBV15 and TRBJ2-7, with D perhaps TRBD2 (6 bases). CDR1 and CDR2 (germline): LNHNV, YYDKDF (reference sequence). This CDR3 contains 14 residues. V was cut by 5 bases and J by 5 bases, with 16 bases left in between. CDR3: CATSRRAPLNEQYF. The CDR3 coding sequence is TGTGCCACCAGCCGGAGGGCGCCCTTGAACGAGCAGTACTTC. Full variable domain (outside the CDR3, taken from reference TRBV15 and TRBJ2-7): DAMVIQNPRYQVTQFGKPVTLSCSQTLNHNVMYWYQQKSSQAPKLLFHYYDKDFNNEADTPDNFQSRRPNTSFCFLDIRSPGLGDTAMYLCATSRRAPLNEQYFGPGTRLTVT.